This T cell receptor beta chain was recovered during a study of beta chain features in type 1 diabetes. Whole-study findings and limits: In type 1 diabetes patients, VDJ junctions had fewer insertions; deletions at these junctions were more frequent.

Only a few counts were recorded for this clone. Its matching antigen is unknown. Reverse transcription of all isolated RNA meant that expressed TCRB transcripts were sequenced. Naive, central memory and regulatory T cell samples averaged about 3.57 million reads. The protocol was immunoSEQ multiplex PCR, while the TCRdb copy is restricted to in-frame clones and leaves out a portion. The sample lists tens of thousands of clones, around three fifths occurring once. The collection from each donor was one heparinised blood draw averaging roughly 0.12 L. A sort by CD45RO/CCR7/CD25/CD127/CD95/CD27 yielded CD4+ naive, central memory, regulatory and stem cell-like memory cells. Germline loops: CDR1 LNHDA, CDR2 SQIVND (reference sequence). V was pared by 5 bases and J by 0 bases, with 3 bases of the junction left unmatched. The CDR3 has 14 amino acids.

This TCR derives from a woman younger than 35 in good health. The rearrangement joins TRBV19 to TRBJ1-1, with TRBD1 matching over 7 bases. The source material was Tregs from blood. CDR3 DNA sequence: TGTGCCAGTAGTCTACAGGGGTTGAACACTGAAGCTTTCTTT. Translation: CASSLQGLNTEAFF.